One and the same sample provided the 18 T cell receptor beta chains below, sequenced in a study of blood T cell repertoires in COVID-19. Clones were sequenced by immunoSEQ multiplex PCR, and TCRdb holds only the in-frame ones, with some missing. The sample records more than 60,000 clones, approximately 87% being singletons. What was sequenced was peripheral blood. All receptors derive from a man aged 45 to 65 with active COVID-19.

This clone was picked up one time. V is TRBV28 and J is TRBJ2-7; the match to TRBD1 covers 7 bases. Per germline, CDR1 MDHEN and CDR2 SYDVKM. J gave up 3 bases and V 1 base, and 6 bases lay outside the gene matches. The CDR3 runs 15 residues. The CDR3, as DNA: TGTGCCAGCAGTTTATCAGGGACAGCCAACTACGAGCAGTACTTC. Translation: CASSLSGTANYEQYF.

The CDR3: CASSRTGITEAFF. CDR3 sequence (DNA): TGTGCCAGCAGCCGTACAGGGATCACTGAAGCTTTCTTT. The chain uses TRBV2 and TRBJ1-1, with a weak D call TRBD1 (6 bases). The CDR3 consists of 13 residues. CDR1 and CDR2 (germline): SNHLY, FYNNEI. V lost 6 bases and J lost 4, with 12 bases in between.

The rearrangement joins TRBV6-5 to TRBJ2-7; TRBD1 aligns across 9 bases. Germline V gives CDR1 MNHEY, CDR2 SVGAGI. V lost 7 bases, J lost 2 bases, and 3 bases stayed unmatched. CDR3 length: 13 amino acids. The CDR3 region has the DNA TGTGCCAGCACCGGACAGGGGCCCTACGAGCAGTACTTC. Its protein product is CASTGQGPYEQYF.

The chain recombines TRBV5-1 with TRBJ2-7; 7 nucleotides agree with TRBD1. The CDR3 length is 16 residues. V trimming: 4 bases; J trimming: 2 bases; junction bases outside the gene matches: 12. The germline V gene encodes CDR1 SGHRS and CDR2 YFSETQ. The CDR3 protein is CASSLGLRQGTYEQYF. CDR3 sequence (DNA): TGCGCCAGCAGCCTCGGACTCCGACAGGGAACCTACGAGCAGTACTTC.

This chain links TRBV13 with TRBJ2-7, with D possibly being TRBD1 (5 bases). Germline V CDR1 and CDR2: PRHDT, FYEKMQ (reference sequence). This CDR3 contains 15 residues. V was clipped by 0 bases and J by 3 bases, with 12 bases between them. CDR3 coding DNA: TGTGCCAGCAGCTTAGGGGCAGGGTCCGACTACGAGCAGTACTTC. Its translation: CASSLGAGSDYEQYF.

The chain links TRBV5-6 to TRBJ2-7, with D unresolved. The V end was cut by 4 bases, the J end by 7 bases, with 21 bases between. Germline-derived CDR1 and CDR2 are SGHDT and YYEEEE. The CDR3 totals 15 residues. The CDR3 DNA reads TGTGCCAGCAGCCAAGACGGAGCGTACTTGTCTGAGCAGTACTTC. Its protein product is CASSQDGAYLSEQYF.

This chain links TRBV19 with TRBJ2-2; D is perhaps TRBD2 (6 bases). The CDR3 length is 15 residues. Germline values: CDR1 LNHDA, CDR2 SQIVND (reference sequence). The germline V and J ends were trimmed by 2 bases and 3 bases, with 10 bases remaining between them. CDR3: CASSITLAHTGELFF. In DNA form, the CDR3 reads TGTGCCAGTAGTATAACTCTAGCGCACACCGGGGAGCTGTTTTTT. The entire variable domain, with the rest obtained from reference TRBV19 and TRBJ2-2, is as follows: DGGITQSPKYLFRKEGQNVTLSCEQNLNHDAMYWYRQDPGQGLRLIYYSQIVNDFQKGDIAEGYSVSREKKESFPLTVTSAQKNPTAFYLCASSITLAHTGELFFGEGSRLTVL.

The V gene is TRBV6-6, the J gene TRBJ1-2, with D maybe TRBD1 (6 bases). The CDR3 extends over 13 amino acids. The ends were cut back, 4 bases at V and 4 bases at J, with 10 bases in the middle. From germline, CDR1 is MNHNY and CDR2 SVGAGI (reference sequence). CDR3 coding DNA: TGTGCCAGCAGTTCGCAGGGGAGCTATGGCTACACCTTC. Protein product: CASSSQGSYGYTF.

This clone occurred a few times. The CDR3 protein is CAWSVLGNTIYF. The CDR3 DNA reads as TGTGCCTGGAGTGTACTAGGAAACACCATATATTTT. V usage is TRBV30 and J usage is TRBJ1-3, with D hard to call. The germline gives CDR1 GTSNPN, CDR2 SVGIG (reference sequence). Trimming took off 0 bases at V and 4 bases at J, with 4 bases between the two ends. The CDR3 runs to 12 residues.

The chain is built from TRBV5-1 and TRBJ2-3, with 8 bases aligning to TRBD1. The V segment lost 6 bases and the J segment 2 bases; nucleotides outside the gene matches: 5. Germline V gives CDR1 SGHRS, CDR2 YFSETQ. This CDR3 is 14 amino acids long. CDR3 nucleotide sequence: TGCGCCAGCAAGACAGGGGAATACACAGATACGCAGTATTTT. This encodes CASKTGEYTDTQYF.

The CDR3 loop reads CASSWTSGSADTQYF. The CDR3 DNA reads TGTGCCAGTAGTTGGACTAGCGGGAGCGCAGATACGCAGTATTTT. V gene TRBV19 combines with J gene TRBJ2-3; TRBD2 matches 13 bases. V dropped 5 bases and J dropped 4; count of bases not matched to a gene: 3. This CDR3 comprises 15 residues. Germline lookup yields CDR1 LNHDA and CDR2 SQIVND (reference sequence).

As DNA, the CDR3 is TGTGCCAGCAGGCAACAGGGTCTGGGCACAGATACGCAGTATTTT. Its translation: CASRQQGLGTDTQYF. The chain recombines TRBV2 with TRBJ2-3, with D perhaps TRBD1 (6 bases). There are 15 residues in the CDR3. Trimming pared 6 bases from V and 1 base from J, leaving 14 bases between. CDR1 is SNHLY, CDR2 FYNNEI, per germline.

The chain links TRBV6-1 to TRBJ1-1; TRBD1 matches 8 bases. V was pared by 2 bases and J by 4 bases, with 3 bases of the junction left unmatched. This CDR3 region has 14 residues. Germline V lookup: CDR1 MNHNS, CDR2 SASEGT. The DNA for the CDR3 is TGTGCCAGCAGTGAAAGGACAGGGCCCACTGAAGCTTTCTTT. It translates to CASSERTGPTEAFF.

V usage is TRBV15 and J usage is TRBJ1-2, with 10 bases lining up with TRBD1. J lost 4 bases, V lost 4 bases, and 3 bases had no gene match. The CDR3 loop spans 14 amino acids. Germline CDR1 LNHNV, CDR2 YYDKDF (reference sequence). CDR3 sequence: CATSIRQGAYGYTF. The DNA of the CDR3 is TGTGCCACCAGCATCCGACAGGGGGCCTATGGCTACACCTTC.

This chain uses TRBV5-1 with TRBJ2-1; 7 nucleotides agree with TRBD1. Germline V gives CDR1 SGHRS, CDR2 YFSETQ. CDR3 length: 15 residues. V dropped 4 bases and J dropped 0; count of bases not matched to a gene: 4. CDR3 region: CASSTGQISYNEQFF. The CDR3 DNA reads as TGCGCCAGCAGCACGGGACAGATCTCCTACAATGAGCAGTTCTTC.

J is TRBJ1-2 and V is TRBV7-6; 10 positions agree with TRBD1. V shed 5 bases and J 4 bases; nucleotides not matched to a gene: 10. The CDR3 length is 16 residues. CDR1 is SGHVS and CDR2 is FNYEAQ in the germline V gene. The CDR3 loop is CASSLDNRTGGYGYTF. In nucleotides, the CDR3 is TGTGCCAGCAGCCTCGATAATCGGACAGGGGGCTATGGCTACACCTTC.

The J gene is TRBJ2-3, the V gene TRBV18; D unresolved. Germline CDR1 is KGHSH and CDR2 is LQKENI. Trimming cost V 4 bases and J 3 bases, with 5 bases left between them. The CDR3 loop spans 12 amino acids. The DNA of the CDR3 is TGTGCCAGCTCACTCTATACAGATACGCAGTATTTT. This sequence encodes CASSLYTDTQYF.

The chain carries TRBV13 and TRBJ1-2; D unresolved. The CDR3 sequence is 12 residues long. Per germline, CDR1 PRHDT and CDR2 FYEKMQ (reference sequence). Trimming left V 1 base short and J 4 bases short, with 4 bases between. The CDR3 coding sequence is TGTGCCAGCAGCTTAGCCGTCTATGGCTACACCTTC. It is translated as CASSLAVYGYTF.